This paragraph covers one T cell receptor beta chain sequence. Using immunoSEQ multiplex PCR, the repertoire was profiled, and TCRdb retains in-frame clones only, with some absent. The table lists 200,000 to 300,000 clones, about 85% of them singletons, with 3% in the top ten. The sample is drawn from a study of blood T cell repertoires in COVID-19. Study overall: PBMCs, B-cell-depleted T cells, or T cells were the source of the cDNA or gDNA that made up the material.

J lost 6 bases, V lost 6 bases, and 14 bases had no gene match. The CDR3 is 16 amino acids. The germline CDR1 and CDR2 sequences are SGHTS and YDEGEE. The chain combines TRBV5-8 with TRBJ1-4; 7 positions match TRBD1. Material for sequencing was peripheral blood. The TCR sequence derives from a man aged 18 to 29 with active or convalescent COVID-19. Here the CDR3 reads CASTLPWGQNYEKLFF. CDR3 DNA: TGTGCCAGCACCCTTCCTTGGGGACAGAACTATGAAAAACTGTTTTTT.